This TCR beta chain was captured by sequencing in a study of T cell responses to AZD1222 COVID-19 vaccine. General observations from the study: The sample set comprised mostly white British donors with more females, and clonal diversity was possibly underestimated. Repertoire sampling occurred only after the peak T cell response. Among spike-specific TCRs, nearly half reportedly target unmutated variant regions. Elevations in Spike-specific TCR breadth and depth followed administration of two AZD1222 doses.

With regard to this clone: The target antigen is unknown.

V lost 4 bases to trimming and J lost 5 bases; unmatched junction nucleotides: 7. This CDR3 contains 14 residues. Per the germline V gene, CDR1 is SGHRS and CDR2 is YFSETQ. Clones were read by immunoSEQ multiplex PCR, and TCRdb kept only the in-frame ones, dropping some. The table shows about 73,000 clones, with 89% occurring only once. V gene TRBV5-1 combines with J gene TRBJ1-2; the match to TRBD1 covers 8 bases. This clonotype was obtained from an adult who received the AZD1222 COVID-19 vaccine. The sample consisted of peripheral blood, taken 28 days after the second AZD1222 dose. CDR3 sequence reads: CASSTSDRGYGYTF. CDR3 nucleotides: TGCGCCAGCAGCACCAGCGACAGGGGATATGGCTACACCTTC.